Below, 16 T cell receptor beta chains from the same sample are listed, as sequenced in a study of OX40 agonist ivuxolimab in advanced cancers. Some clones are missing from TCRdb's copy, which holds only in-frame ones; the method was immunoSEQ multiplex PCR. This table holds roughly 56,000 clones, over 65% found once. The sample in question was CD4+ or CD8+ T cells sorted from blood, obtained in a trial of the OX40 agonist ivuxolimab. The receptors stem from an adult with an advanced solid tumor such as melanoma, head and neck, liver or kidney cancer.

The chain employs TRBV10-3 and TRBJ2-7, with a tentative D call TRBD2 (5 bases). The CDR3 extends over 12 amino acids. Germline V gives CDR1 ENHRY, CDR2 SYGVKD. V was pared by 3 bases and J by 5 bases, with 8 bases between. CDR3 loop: CAISDHGNEQYF. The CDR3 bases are TGTGCCATCAGTGATCACGGGAACGAGCAGTACTTC.

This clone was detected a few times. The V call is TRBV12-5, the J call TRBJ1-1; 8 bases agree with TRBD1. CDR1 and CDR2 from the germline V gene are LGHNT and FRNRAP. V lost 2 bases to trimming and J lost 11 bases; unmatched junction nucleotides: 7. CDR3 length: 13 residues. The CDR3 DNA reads TGTGCTAGTGGTTTGCAGGGGGCGCTGGAGGCTTTCTTT. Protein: CASGLQGALEAFF. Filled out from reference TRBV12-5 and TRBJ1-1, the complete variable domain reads DARVTQTPRHKVTEMGQEVTMRCQPILGHNTVFWYRQTMMQGLELLAYFRNRAPLDDSGMPKDRFSAEMPDATLATLKIQPSEPRDSAVYFCASGLQGALEAFFGQGTRLTVV.

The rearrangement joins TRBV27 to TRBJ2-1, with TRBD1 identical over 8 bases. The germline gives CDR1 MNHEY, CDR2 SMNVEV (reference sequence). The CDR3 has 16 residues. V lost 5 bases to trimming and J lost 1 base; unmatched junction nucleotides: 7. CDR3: CASSPGQGKSYNEQFF. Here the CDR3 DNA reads TGTGCCAGCAGTCCTGGACAGGGCAAGTCCTACAATGAGCAGTTCTTC.

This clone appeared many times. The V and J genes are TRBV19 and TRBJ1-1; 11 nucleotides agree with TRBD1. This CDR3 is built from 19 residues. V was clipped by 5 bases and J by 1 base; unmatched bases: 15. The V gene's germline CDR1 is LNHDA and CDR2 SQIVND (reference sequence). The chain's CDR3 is CASSPTYRRTGGKNTEAFF. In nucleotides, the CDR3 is TGTGCCAGTAGTCCCACATATCGGAGGACAGGGGGCAAGAACACTGAAGCTTTCTTT.

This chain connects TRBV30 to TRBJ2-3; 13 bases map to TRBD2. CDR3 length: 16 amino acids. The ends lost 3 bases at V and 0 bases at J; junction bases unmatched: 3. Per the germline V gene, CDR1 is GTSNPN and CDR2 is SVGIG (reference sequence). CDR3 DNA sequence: TGTGCCTGGAGACGACTAGCGGGGGGAAGCACAGATACGCAGTATTTT. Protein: CAWRRLAGGSTDTQYF.

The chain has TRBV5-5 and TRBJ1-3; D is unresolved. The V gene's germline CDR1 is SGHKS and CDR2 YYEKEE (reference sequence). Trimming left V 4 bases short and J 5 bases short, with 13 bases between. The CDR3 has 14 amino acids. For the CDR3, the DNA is TGTGCCAGCAGCCAGACTGGAGCTAGAAACACCATATATTTT. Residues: CASSQTGARNTIYF.

CDR3 bases: TGTGCCACCAGCGGACGGACTCTACCGGGACAAGGCCTTCGAGAGACCCAGTACTTC. It yields the protein CATSGRTLPGQGLRETQYF. The chain couples TRBV15 to TRBJ2-5; D is possibly TRBD1 (6 bases). CDR1 and CDR2 (germline): LNHNV, YYDKDF (reference sequence). This CDR3 region has 19 residues. The ends were cut back, 5 bases at V and 4 bases at J, with 29 bases in the middle.

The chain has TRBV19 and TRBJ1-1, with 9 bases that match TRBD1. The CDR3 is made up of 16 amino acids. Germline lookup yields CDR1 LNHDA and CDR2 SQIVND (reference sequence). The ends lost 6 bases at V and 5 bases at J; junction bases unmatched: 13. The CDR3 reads CASRPGQGSMGTEAFF. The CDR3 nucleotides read TGTGCCAGTAGACCGGGACAGGGTAGTATGGGGACTGAAGCTTTCTTT. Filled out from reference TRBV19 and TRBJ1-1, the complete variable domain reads DGGITQSPKYLFRKEGQNVTLSCEQNLNHDAMYWYRQDPGQGLRLIYYSQIVNDFQKGDIAEGYSVSREKKESFPLTVTSAQKNPTAFYLCASRPGQGSMGTEAFFGQGTRLTVV.

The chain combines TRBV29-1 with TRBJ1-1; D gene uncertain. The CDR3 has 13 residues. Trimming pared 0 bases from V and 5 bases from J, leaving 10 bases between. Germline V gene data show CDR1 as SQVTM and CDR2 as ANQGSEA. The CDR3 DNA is TGCAGCGTTGAAGAACAGCCTGGGACTGAAGCTTTCTTT. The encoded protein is CSVEEQPGTEAFF.

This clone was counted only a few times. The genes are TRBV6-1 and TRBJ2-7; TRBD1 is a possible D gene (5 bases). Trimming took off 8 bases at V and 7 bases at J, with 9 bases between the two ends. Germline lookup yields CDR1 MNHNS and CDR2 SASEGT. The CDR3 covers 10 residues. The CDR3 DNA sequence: TGTGCCAGCGGAAGGACAGAGCAGTACTTC. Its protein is CASGRTEQYF.

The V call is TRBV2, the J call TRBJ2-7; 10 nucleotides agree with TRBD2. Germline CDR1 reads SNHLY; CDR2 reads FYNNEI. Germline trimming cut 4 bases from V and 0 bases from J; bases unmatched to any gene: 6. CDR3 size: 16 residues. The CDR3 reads CASSGLAGFSSYEQYF. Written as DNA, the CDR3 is TGTGCCAGCAGTGGACTAGCGGGCTTTAGCTCCTACGAGCAGTACTTC. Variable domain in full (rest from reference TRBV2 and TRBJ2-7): EPEVTQTPSHQVTQMGQEVILRCVPISNHLYFYWYRQILGQKVEFLVSFYNNEISEKSEIFDDQFSVERPDGSNFTLKIRSTKLEDSAMYFCASSGLAGFSSYEQYFGPGTRLTVT.

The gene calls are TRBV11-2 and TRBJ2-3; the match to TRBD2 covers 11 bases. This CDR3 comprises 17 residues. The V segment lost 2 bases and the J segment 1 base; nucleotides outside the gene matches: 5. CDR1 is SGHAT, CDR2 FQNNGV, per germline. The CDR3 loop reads CASSLSLTSGGTDTQYF. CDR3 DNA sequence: TGTGCCAGCAGCTTATCCCTGACTAGCGGGGGCACAGATACGCAGTATTTT.

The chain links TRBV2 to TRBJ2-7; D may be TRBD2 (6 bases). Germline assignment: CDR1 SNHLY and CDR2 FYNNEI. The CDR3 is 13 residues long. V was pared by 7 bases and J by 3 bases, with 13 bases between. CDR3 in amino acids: CASNRDSFYEQYF. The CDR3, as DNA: TGTGCCAGCAACCGGGACTCCTTCTACGAGCAGTACTTC.

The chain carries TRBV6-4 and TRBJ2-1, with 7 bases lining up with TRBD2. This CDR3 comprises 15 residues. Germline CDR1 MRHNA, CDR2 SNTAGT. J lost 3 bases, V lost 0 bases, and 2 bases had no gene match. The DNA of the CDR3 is TGTGCCAGCAGTGACTCGGGCGGGGGCTACAATGAGCAGTTCTTC. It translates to CASSDSGGGYNEQFF.

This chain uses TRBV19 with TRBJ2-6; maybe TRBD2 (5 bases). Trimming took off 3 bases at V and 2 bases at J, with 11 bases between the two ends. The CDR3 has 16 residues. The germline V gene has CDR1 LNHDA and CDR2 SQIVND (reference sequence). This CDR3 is CASSISSGAGANVLTF. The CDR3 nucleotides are TGTGCCAGTAGTATCTCCAGCGGAGCTGGGGCCAACGTCCTGACTTTC. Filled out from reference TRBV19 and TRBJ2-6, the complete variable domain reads DGGITQSPKYLFRKEGQNVTLSCEQNLNHDAMYWYRQDPGQGLRLIYYSQIVNDFQKGDIAEGYSVSREKKESFPLTVTSAQKNPTAFYLCASSISSGAGANVLTFGAGSRLTVL.

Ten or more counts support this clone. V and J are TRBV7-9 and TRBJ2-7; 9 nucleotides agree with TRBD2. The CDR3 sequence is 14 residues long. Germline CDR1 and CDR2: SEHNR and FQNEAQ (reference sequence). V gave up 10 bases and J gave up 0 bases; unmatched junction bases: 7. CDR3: CATAGGRSSYEQYF. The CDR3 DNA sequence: TGTGCCACCGCGGGGGGGAGGTCCTCCTACGAGCAGTACTTC.